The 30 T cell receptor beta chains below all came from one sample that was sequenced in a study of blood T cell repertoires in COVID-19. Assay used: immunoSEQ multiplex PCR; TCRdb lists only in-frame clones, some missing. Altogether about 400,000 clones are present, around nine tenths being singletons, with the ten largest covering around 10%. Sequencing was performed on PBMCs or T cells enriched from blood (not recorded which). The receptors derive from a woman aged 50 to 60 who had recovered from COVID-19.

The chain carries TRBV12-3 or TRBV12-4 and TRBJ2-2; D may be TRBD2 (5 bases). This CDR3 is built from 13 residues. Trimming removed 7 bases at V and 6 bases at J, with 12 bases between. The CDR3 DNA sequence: TGTGCCAGCACTCCCCTGAGGGCCGGGGAGCTGTTTTTT. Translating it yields CASTPLRAGELFF.

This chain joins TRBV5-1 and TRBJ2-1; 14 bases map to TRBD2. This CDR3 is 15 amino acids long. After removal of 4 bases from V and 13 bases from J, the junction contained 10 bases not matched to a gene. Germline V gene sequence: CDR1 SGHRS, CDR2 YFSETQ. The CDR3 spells CASSLGLAGAGRQFF. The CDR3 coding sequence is TGCGCCAGCAGCCTGGGACTAGCGGGGGCCGGACGACAGTTCTTC. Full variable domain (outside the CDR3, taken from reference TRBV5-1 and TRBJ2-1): KAGVTQTPRYLIKTRGQQVTLSCSPISGHRSVSWYQQTPGQGLQFLFEYFSETQRNKGNFPGRFSGRQFSNSRSEMNVSTLELGDSALYLCASSLGLAGAGRQFFGPGTRLTVL.

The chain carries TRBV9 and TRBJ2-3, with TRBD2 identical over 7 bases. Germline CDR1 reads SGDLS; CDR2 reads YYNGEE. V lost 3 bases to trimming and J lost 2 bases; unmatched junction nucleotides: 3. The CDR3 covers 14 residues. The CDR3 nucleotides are TGTGCCAGCAGCGCCCTAGCGGACACAGATACGCAGTATTTT. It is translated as CASSALADTDTQYF.

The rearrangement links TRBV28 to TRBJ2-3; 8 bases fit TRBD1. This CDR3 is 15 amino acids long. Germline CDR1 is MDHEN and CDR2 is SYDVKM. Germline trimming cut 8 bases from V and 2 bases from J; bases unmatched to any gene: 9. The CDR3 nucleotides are TGTGCCAGCGTAACGGACAGGGCCCCCACAGATACGCAGTATTTT. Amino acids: CASVTDRAPTDTQYF.

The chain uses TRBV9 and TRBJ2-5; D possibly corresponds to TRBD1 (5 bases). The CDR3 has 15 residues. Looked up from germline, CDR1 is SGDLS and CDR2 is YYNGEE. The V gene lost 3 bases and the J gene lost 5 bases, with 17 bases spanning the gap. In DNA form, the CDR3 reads TGTGCCAGCAGCGCTAATCCCAGGGTCGGGGAGACCCAGTACTTC. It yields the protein CASSANPRVGETQYF.

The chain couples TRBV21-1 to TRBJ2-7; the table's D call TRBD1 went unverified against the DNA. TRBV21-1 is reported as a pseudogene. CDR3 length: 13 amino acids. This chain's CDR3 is CASRDRGLGEQYF. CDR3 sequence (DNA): TGTGCCAGCAGGGACAGGGGGCTGGGCGAGCAGTACTTC.

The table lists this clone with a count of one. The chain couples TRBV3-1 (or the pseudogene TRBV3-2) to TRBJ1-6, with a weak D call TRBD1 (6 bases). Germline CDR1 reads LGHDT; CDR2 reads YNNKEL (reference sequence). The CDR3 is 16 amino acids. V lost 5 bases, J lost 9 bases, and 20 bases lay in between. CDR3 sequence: CASSSAGGGEGSPLHF. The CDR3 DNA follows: TGTGCCAGCAGCTCCGCGGGGGGGGGCGAGGGTTCACCCCTCCACTTT.

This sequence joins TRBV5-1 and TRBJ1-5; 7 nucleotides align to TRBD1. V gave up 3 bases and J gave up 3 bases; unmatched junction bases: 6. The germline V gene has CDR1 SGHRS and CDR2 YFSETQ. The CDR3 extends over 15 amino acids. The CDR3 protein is CASSCDRDYNQPQHF. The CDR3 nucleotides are TGCGCCAGCAGCTGCGACAGGGATTACAATCAGCCCCAGCATTTT. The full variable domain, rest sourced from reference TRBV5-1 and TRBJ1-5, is KAGVTQTPRYLIKTRGQQVTLSCSPISGHRSVSWYQQTPGQGLQFLFEYFSETQRNKGNFPGRFSGRQFSNSRSEMNVSTLELGDSALYLCASSCDRDYNQPQHFGDGTRLSIL.

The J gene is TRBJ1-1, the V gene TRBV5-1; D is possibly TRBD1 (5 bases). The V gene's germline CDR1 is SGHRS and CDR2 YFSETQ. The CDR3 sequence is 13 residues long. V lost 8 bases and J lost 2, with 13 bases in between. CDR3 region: CASHRGPNTEAFF. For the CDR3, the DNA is TGCGCCAGTCATAGGGGCCCTAACACTGAAGCTTTCTTT.

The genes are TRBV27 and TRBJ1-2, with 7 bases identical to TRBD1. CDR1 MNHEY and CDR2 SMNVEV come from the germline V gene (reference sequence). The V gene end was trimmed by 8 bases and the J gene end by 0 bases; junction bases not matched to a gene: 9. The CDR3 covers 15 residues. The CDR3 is CASRDSSLSNYGYTF. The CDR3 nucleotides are TGTGCCAGCCGGGACAGCTCCCTATCTAACTATGGCTACACCTTC.

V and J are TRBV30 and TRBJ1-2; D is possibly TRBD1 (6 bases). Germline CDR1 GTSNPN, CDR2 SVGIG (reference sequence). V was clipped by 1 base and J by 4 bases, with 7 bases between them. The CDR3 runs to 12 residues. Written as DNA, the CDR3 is TGTGCCTGGAGTGGGACAGCCTATGGCTACACCTTC. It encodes CAWSGTAYGYTF.

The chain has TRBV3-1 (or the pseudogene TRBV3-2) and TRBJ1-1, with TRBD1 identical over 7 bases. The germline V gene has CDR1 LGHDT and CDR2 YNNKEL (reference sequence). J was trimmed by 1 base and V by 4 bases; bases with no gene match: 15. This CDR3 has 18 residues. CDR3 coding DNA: TGTGCCAGCAGCCTCTTGTCCGGGACAGTGTCGAGGAACACTGAAGCTTTCTTT. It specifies CASSLLSGTVSRNTEAFF.

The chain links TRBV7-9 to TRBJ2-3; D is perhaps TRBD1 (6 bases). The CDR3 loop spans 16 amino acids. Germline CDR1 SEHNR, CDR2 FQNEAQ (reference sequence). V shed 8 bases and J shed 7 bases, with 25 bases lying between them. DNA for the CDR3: TGTGCCAGCGTCTTAGCTACGGGGCTCAGGGGAAATACGCAGTATTTT. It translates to CASVLATGLRGNTQYF.

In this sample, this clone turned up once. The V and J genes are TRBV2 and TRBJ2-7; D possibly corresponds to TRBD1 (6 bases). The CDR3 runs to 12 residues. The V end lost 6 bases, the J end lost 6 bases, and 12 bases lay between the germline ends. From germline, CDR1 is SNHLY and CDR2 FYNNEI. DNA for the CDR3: TGTGCCAGCAGAACCGACAGGCGCGAGCAGTACTTC. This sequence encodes CASRTDRREQYF.

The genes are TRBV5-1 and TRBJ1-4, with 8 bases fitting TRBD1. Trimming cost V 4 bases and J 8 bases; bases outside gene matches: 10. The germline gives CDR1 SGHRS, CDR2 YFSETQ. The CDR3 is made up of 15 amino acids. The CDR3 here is CASSQRQGTDEKLFF. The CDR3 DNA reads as TGCGCCAGCAGCCAAAGACAGGGGACAGACGAAAAACTGTTTTTT.

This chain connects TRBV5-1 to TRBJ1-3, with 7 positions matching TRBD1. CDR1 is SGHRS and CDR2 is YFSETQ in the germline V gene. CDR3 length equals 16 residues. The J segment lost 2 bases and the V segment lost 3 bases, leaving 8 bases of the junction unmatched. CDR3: CASSSVATGPGNTIYF. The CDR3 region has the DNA TGCGCCAGCAGCTCCGTCGCGACAGGGCCTGGAAACACCATATATTTT.

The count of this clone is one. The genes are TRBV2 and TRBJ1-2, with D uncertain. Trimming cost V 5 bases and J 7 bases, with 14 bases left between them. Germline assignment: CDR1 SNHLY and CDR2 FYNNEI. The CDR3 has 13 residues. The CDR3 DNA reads TGTGCCAGCAGTCCGGGAGGATATAGTGGCTACACCTTC. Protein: CASSPGGYSGYTF.

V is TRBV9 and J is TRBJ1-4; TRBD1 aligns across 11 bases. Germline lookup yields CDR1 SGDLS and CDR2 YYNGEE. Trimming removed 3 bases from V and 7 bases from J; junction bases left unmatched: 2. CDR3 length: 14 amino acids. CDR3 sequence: CASSADRGREKLFF. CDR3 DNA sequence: TGTGCCAGCAGCGCGGACAGGGGGCGTGAAAAACTGTTTTTT.

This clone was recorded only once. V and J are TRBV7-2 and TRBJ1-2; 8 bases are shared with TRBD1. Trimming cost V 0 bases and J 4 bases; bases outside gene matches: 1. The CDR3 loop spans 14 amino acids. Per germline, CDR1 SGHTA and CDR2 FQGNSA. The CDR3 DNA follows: TGTGCCAGCAGCTTAGCCGGACAGGGCTATGGCTACACCTTC. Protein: CASSLAGQGYGYTF.

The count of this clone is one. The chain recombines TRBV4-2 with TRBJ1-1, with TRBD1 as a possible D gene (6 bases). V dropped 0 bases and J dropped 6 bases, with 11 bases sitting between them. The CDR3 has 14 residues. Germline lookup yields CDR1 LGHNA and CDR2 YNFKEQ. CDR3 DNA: TGTGCCAGCAGCCAAGAAGGGACACCTTCTGAAGCTTTCTTT. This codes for CASSQEGTPSEAFF.

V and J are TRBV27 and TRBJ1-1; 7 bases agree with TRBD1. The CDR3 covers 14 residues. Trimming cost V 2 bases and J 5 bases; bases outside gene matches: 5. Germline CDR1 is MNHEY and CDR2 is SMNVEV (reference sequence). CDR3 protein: CASSLRDSGTEAFF. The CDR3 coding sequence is TGTGCCAGCAGTTTAAGGGACAGTGGAACTGAAGCTTTCTTT.

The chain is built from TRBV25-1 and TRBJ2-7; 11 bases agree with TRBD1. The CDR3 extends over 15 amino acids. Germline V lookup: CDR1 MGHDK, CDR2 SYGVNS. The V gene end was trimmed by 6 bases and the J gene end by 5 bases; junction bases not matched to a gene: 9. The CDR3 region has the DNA TGTGCCAGCAGCAAGTGGTGGACAGGGGGCGACGAGCAGTACTTC. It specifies CASSKWWTGGDEQYF.

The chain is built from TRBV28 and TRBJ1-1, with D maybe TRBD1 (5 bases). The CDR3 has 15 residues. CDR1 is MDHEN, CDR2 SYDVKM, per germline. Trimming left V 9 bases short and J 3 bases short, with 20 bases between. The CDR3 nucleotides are TGTGCCAGTAACGTAAGGGGTCCCTCGGACACTGAAGCTTTCTTT. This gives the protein CASNVRGPSDTEAFF. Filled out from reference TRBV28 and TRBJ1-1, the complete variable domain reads DVKVTQSSRYLVKRTGEKVFLECVQDMDHENMFWYRQDPGLGLRLIYFSYDVKMKEKGDIPEGYSVSREKKERFSLILESASTNQTSMYLCASNVRGPSDTEAFFGQGTRLTVV.

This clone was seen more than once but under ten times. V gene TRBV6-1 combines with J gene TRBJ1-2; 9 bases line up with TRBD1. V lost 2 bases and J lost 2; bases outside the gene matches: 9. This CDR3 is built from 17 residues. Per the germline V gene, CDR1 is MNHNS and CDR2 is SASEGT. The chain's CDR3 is CASSELNRGRGNYGYTF. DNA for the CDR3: TGTGCCAGCAGTGAATTGAACAGGGGGCGCGGAAACTATGGCTACACCTTC.

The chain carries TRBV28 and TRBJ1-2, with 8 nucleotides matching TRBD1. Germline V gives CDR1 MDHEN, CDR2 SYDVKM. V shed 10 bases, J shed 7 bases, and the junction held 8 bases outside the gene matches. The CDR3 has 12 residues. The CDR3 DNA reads TGTGCCACAACGGACAGGGAGAGTGGCTACACCTTC. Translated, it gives CATTDRESGYTF.

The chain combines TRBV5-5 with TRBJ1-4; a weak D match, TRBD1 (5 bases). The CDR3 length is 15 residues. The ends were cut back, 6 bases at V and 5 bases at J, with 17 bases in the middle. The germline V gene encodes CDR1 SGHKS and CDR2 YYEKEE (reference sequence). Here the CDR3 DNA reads TGTGCCAGCACCCCTCCTGGCAGGGTAAATGAAAAACTGTTTTTT. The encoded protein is CASTPPGRVNEKLFF.

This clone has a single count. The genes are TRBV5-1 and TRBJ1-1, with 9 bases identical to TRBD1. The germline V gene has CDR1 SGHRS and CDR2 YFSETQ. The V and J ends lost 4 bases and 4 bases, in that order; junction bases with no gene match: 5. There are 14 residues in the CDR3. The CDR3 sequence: CASSMGQGGTEAFF. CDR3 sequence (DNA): TGCGCCAGCAGCATGGGACAGGGAGGCACTGAAGCTTTCTTT.

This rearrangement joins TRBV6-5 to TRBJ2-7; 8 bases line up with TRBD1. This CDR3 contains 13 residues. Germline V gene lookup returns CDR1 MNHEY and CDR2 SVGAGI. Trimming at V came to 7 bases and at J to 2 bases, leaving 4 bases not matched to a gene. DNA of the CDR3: TGTGCCAGCACCCCGGGACAGGCCTACGAGCAGTACTTC. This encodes CASTPGQAYEQYF.

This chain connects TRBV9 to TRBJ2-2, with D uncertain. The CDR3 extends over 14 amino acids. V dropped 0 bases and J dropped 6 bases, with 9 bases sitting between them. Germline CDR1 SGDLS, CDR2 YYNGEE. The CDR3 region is CASSVGRVPGELFF. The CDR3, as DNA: TGTGCCAGCAGCGTAGGTCGGGTTCCCGGGGAGCTGTTTTTT.

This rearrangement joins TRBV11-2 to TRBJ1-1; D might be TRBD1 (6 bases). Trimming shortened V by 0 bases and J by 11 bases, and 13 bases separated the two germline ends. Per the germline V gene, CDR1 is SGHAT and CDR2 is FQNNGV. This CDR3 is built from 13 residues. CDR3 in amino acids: CASSLERGGKAFF. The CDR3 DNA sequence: TGTGCCAGCAGCTTAGAACGCGGGGGCAAGGCTTTCTTT.